A single sample is the source of the 17 T cell receptor beta chains below, sequenced in a study of blood T cell repertoires in COVID-19. Clones were sequenced by immunoSEQ multiplex PCR, and TCRdb holds only the in-frame ones, with some missing. The sample records over 200,000 clones, roughly 88% being singletons. The sample consisted of peripheral blood. Source of these receptors: a man in his forties with acute or convalescent COVID-19.

The J gene is TRBJ2-7, the V gene TRBV7-2; 13 positions agree with TRBD2. Germline V CDR1 and CDR2: SGHTA, FQGNSA. The CDR3 contains 19 residues. V lost 5 bases to trimming and J lost 3 bases; unmatched junction nucleotides: 16. The CDR3 loop is CASSRRSGLAGKGDYEQYF. CDR3 in DNA: TGTGCCAGCAGCCGGAGGTCGGGACTAGCGGGAAAGGGGGACTACGAGCAGTACTTC.

The chain recombines TRBV19 with TRBJ2-1, with 13 bases lining up with TRBD2. The CDR3 length is 16 residues. J was trimmed by 8 bases and V by 7 bases; bases with no gene match: 11. Looked up from germline, CDR1 is LNHDA and CDR2 is SQIVND (reference sequence). CDR3 sequence (DNA): TGTGCCAGTAAAGGGCGGACTAGCGGGAGAGTCGATGAGCAGTTCTTC. The encoded protein is CASKGRTSGRVDEQFF. Complete variable domain (other parts from reference TRBV19 and TRBJ2-1): DGGITQSPKYLFRKEGQNVTLSCEQNLNHDAMYWYRQDPGQGLRLIYYSQIVNDFQKGDIAEGYSVSREKKESFPLTVTSAQKNPTAFYLCASKGRTSGRVDEQFFGPGTRLTVL.

The chain recombines TRBV19 with TRBJ2-1; 8 bases agree with TRBD2. There are 15 residues in the CDR3. Germline CDR1 LNHDA, CDR2 SQIVND (reference sequence). V gave up 3 bases and J gave up 2 bases; unmatched junction bases: 3. The CDR3, as DNA: TGTGCCAGTAGTATCGTAGCGGGAACCTACAATGAGCAGTTCTTC. Translated: CASSIVAGTYNEQFF. Looking up the rest from reference TRBV19 and TRBJ2-1 gives the full variable domain: DGGITQSPKYLFRKEGQNVTLSCEQNLNHDAMYWYRQDPGQGLRLIYYSQIVNDFQKGDIAEGYSVSREKKESFPLTVTSAQKNPTAFYLCASSIVAGTYNEQFFGPGTRLTVL.

The gene calls are TRBV5-1 and TRBJ2-1, with 12 positions matching TRBD2. Germline loops: CDR1 SGHRS, CDR2 YFSETQ. The CDR3 consists of 16 residues. V trimming: 5 bases; J trimming: 2 bases; junction bases outside the gene matches: 5. CDR3 sequence reads: CASRLWTSGAYNEQFF. The CDR3 DNA is TGCGCCAGCAGGTTATGGACTAGCGGGGCCTACAATGAGCAGTTCTTC.

This chain links TRBV5-1 with TRBJ1-1; D remains ambiguous. Trimming shortened V by 0 bases and J by 6 bases, and 9 bases separated the two germline ends. The germline CDR1 and CDR2 sequences are SGHRS and YFSETQ. The CDR3 extends over 13 amino acids. CDR3 sequence (DNA): TGCGCCAGCAGCTTGGCTGTTAGCGCTGAAGCTTTCTTT. Amino acids: CASSLAVSAEAFF.

V usage is TRBV2 and J usage is TRBJ2-7; 8 nucleotides line up with TRBD2. Unmatched junction bases numbered 4, after V lost 4 bases and J lost 2 bases. Germline CDR1 is SNHLY and CDR2 is FYNNEI. The CDR3 spans 14 residues. CDR3 amino acids: CASSVGTRAYEQYF. The CDR3, as DNA: TGTGCCAGCAGTGTGGGGACTAGGGCCTACGAGCAGTACTTC.

V and J are TRBV5-6 and TRBJ1-4; 9 nucleotides align to TRBD1. The V and J ends lost 2 bases and 5 bases, in that order; junction bases with no gene match: 7. The germline V gene encodes CDR1 SGHDT and CDR2 YYEEEE. The CDR3 spans 16 residues. The CDR3 DNA follows: TGTGCCAGCAGCTTCACCCTCGGGACAGGGAATGAAAAACTGTTTTTT. Protein: CASSFTLGTGNEKLFF.

V is TRBV5-6 and J is TRBJ1-5, with TRBD1 matching 9 bases. The CDR3 covers 14 residues. Per the germline V gene, CDR1 is SGHDT and CDR2 is YYEEEE. Trimming removed 6 bases from V and 5 bases from J; junction bases left unmatched: 6. CDR3 sequence (DNA): TGTGCCAGCACCAGAGGGACAGGGTATCAGCCCCAGCATTTT. Translating gives CASTRGTGYQPQHF.

The rearrangement links TRBV6-5 to TRBJ2-7; the D gene is possibly TRBD1 (6 bases). Per the germline V gene, CDR1 is MNHEY and CDR2 is SVGAGI. The CDR3 has 15 amino acids. Trimming shortened V by 6 bases and J by 3 bases, and 18 bases separated the two germline ends. The CDR3 is CASSRTTGSSYEQYF. The CDR3 bases are TGTGCCAGCAGCCGCACTACAGGGAGTAGCTACGAGCAGTACTTC.

The V call is TRBV5-1, the J call TRBJ2-3; possibly TRBD1 for D (5 bases). V dropped 4 bases and J dropped 5 bases, with 23 bases sitting between them. CDR1 is SGHRS and CDR2 is YFSETQ in the germline V gene. The length of the CDR3 is 17 residues. This chain's CDR3 is CASSMDKRQLLQDTQYF. In nucleotides, the CDR3 is TGCGCCAGCAGCATGGACAAACGACAGCTTCTCCAAGATACGCAGTATTTT.

This clone was counted a single time. The chain employs TRBV3-1 (or the pseudogene TRBV3-2) and TRBJ1-2; 7 nucleotides agree with TRBD1. CDR3 length equals 15 residues. The germline gives CDR1 LGHDT, CDR2 YNNKEL (reference sequence). Losses at the gene ends were 0 bases for V and 8 bases for J; bases not matched to a gene: 9. CDR3 loop: CASSQDYRGAGGYTF. The DNA for the CDR3 is TGTGCCAGCAGCCAAGATTACAGGGGAGCCGGCGGCTACACCTTC.

The V call is TRBV5-6, the J call TRBJ2-5, with D unclear. Germline assignment: CDR1 SGHDT and CDR2 YYEEEE. The length of the CDR3 is 12 residues. V dropped 3 bases and J dropped 5 bases, with 8 bases sitting between them. CDR3 region: CASSSYLETQYF. DNA of the CDR3: TGTGCCAGCAGCTCCTATTTGGAGACCCAGTACTTC.

The chain uses TRBV14 and TRBJ1-2, with 8 positions matching TRBD1. J gave up 8 bases and V 4 bases, and 6 bases lay outside the gene matches. Germline V gives CDR1 SGHDN, CDR2 FVKESK. The CDR3 extends over 13 amino acids. CDR3 bases: TGTGCCAGCAGCCTACAGGGGGTCGGCGGCTACACCTTC. Its translation: CASSLQGVGGYTF.

This chain links TRBV30 with TRBJ1-5; unclear D gene. The germline gives CDR1 GTSNPN, CDR2 SVGIG (reference sequence). The ends were cut back, 2 bases at V and 1 base at J, with 9 bases in the middle. There are 14 residues in the CDR3. CDR3 bases: TGTGCCTGGAGTTCGTCGCGGAGCAATCAGCCCCAGCATTTT. It is translated as CAWSSSRSNQPQHF.

V usage is TRBV2 and J usage is TRBJ1-5; D gene ambiguous. V was pared by 5 bases and J by 3 bases, with 8 bases between. CDR3 size: 13 residues. In germline, CDR1 is SNHLY, CDR2 FYNNEI. CDR3 bases: TGTGCCAGCAGTATTGAACACAATCAGCCCCAGCATTTT. Translation gives CASSIEHNQPQHF.

The chain joins TRBV9 to TRBJ2-1; D is perhaps TRBD1 (5 bases). The CDR3 runs 13 residues. Germline CDR1 and CDR2: SGDLS and YYNGEE. Trimming cost V 4 bases and J 8 bases, with 13 bases left between them. The CDR3 coding sequence is TGTGCCAGCAGCCCTCAGGTAGGGGATGAGCAGTTCTTC. This gives the protein CASSPQVGDEQFF.

Only one count was recorded for this clone. The chain combines TRBV3-1 (or the pseudogene TRBV3-2) with TRBJ2-7; 10 nucleotides line up with TRBD2. Germline V lookup: CDR1 LGHDT, CDR2 YNNKEL (reference sequence). The CDR3 runs 16 residues. V shed 0 bases, J shed 4 bases, and the junction held 6 bases outside the gene matches. CDR3 loop: CASSQDWLAGEYEQYF. CDR3 DNA: TGTGCCAGCAGCCAAGACTGGCTAGCGGGAGAGTACGAGCAGTACTTC.